The clone carrying this T cell receptor beta chain has more than one count but fewer than ten. The antigen is undetermined. This sample was taken from a study of T cell responses to AZD1222 COVID-19 vaccine. Whole-study results and caveats: There were repertoire samples only from the period after the peak T cell response. White British people made up most donors, females outnumbered males, and clonal diversity was possibly underestimated.

Data came from immunoSEQ multiplex PCR; TCRdb stores just in-frame clones and leaves some out. The table has about 79,000 clones, just over 90% seen once. Germline V CDR1 and CDR2: MNHEY, SVGAGI. Trimming stripped 8 bases from V and 1 base from J, with 11 bases between. The CDR3 loop spans 13 amino acids. The specimen comprised peripheral blood, sampled on day 0 of MenACWY control vaccination. V is TRBV6-5 and J is TRBJ1-1, with D unresolved. The clonotype originates from an adult in good health. CDR3 loop: CASGSNRNTEAFF. CDR3 DNA: TGTGCCAGCGGAAGTAACAGGAACACTGAAGCTTTCTTT.